The 21 T cell receptor beta chains below come from one sample, sequenced in a study of OX40 agonist ivuxolimab in advanced cancers. Measured with immunoSEQ multiplex PCR; TCRdb has only the in-frame clones, and not every one. Among approximately 90,000 clones listed, 88% were seen once. The sequencing here drew on CD4+ or CD8+ T cells sorted from blood, taken in a trial of the OX40 agonist ivuxolimab. Receptors were obtained from an adult with an advanced solid tumor such as melanoma, head and neck, liver or kidney cancer.

This chain uses TRBV5-1 with TRBJ2-3, with unresolved D. Trimming removed 0 bases from V and 3 bases from J, with 5 bases in between. The length of the CDR3 is 13 residues. Germline CDR1 SGHRS, CDR2 YFSETQ. The CDR3 region is CASSLEGTDTQYF. For the CDR3, the DNA is TGCGCCAGCAGCTTGGAGGGTACAGATACGCAGTATTTT.

The chain employs TRBV7-3 and TRBJ2-3; no reliable D call. The CDR3 runs 14 residues. In germline, CDR1 is SGHTA, CDR2 FQGTGA. V gave up 5 bases and J gave up 0 bases, with 9 bases separating them. The CDR3 coding sequence is TGTGCCAGCAGCCCGGACCGCAGCACAGATACGCAGTATTTT. It codes for CASSPDRSTDTQYF.

The genes are TRBV7-2 and TRBJ1-2; tentative D call: TRBD1 (5 bases). V was cut by 6 bases and J by 5 bases, with 16 bases left in between. Germline assignment: CDR1 SGHTA and CDR2 FQGNSA. The CDR3 length is 14 residues. The CDR3 sequence is CASRSGGGLYGYTF. The CDR3 DNA reads TGTGCCAGCAGGTCGGGGGGAGGTTTGTATGGCTACACCTTC.

The rearrangement joins TRBV27 to TRBJ1-2; D call uncertain. Germline loops: CDR1 MNHEY, CDR2 SMNVEV (reference sequence). The CDR3 has 14 residues. Trimming cost V 5 bases and J 6 bases, with 16 bases left between them. CDR3 amino acids: CASSPYPQRDGYTF. The CDR3 DNA sequence: TGTGCCAGCAGTCCCTACCCACAGAGGGATGGCTACACCTTC.

This sequence joins TRBV5-1 and TRBJ2-5; D gene ambiguous. The germline CDR1 and CDR2 sequences are SGHRS and YFSETQ. The V end lost 6 bases, the J end lost 5 bases, and 14 bases lay between the germline ends. The CDR3 length is 13 residues. As DNA, the CDR3 is TGCGCCAGCATCGGGCCGTATAGGGAGACCCAGTACTTC. This sequence encodes CASIGPYRETQYF.

V gene TRBV6-5 combines with J gene TRBJ1-2; no clear D. Per the germline V gene, CDR1 is MNHEY and CDR2 is SVGAGI. The CDR3 runs to 15 residues. Trimming removed 0 bases from V and 4 bases from J, with 12 bases in between. CDR3 residues: CASSYSPGGSYGYTF. CDR3 nucleotides: TGTGCCAGCAGTTACTCGCCGGGAGGAAGCTATGGCTACACCTTC.

The chain is built from TRBV19 and TRBJ1-5, with D uncertain. Per the germline V gene, CDR1 is LNHDA and CDR2 is SQIVND (reference sequence). The CDR3 has 12 amino acids. Deletions cut 3 bases from V and 7 bases from J, with 7 bases between. The CDR3 sequence is CASSIPAQPQHF. As DNA, the CDR3 is TGTGCCAGTAGTATCCCAGCCCAGCCCCAGCATTTT.

DNA of the CDR3: TGTGCCAGCAGCACGAACCCCCCACGGGGGGGGATTTACAATGAGCAGTTCTTC. Its translation is CASSTNPPRGGIYNEQFF. The V call is TRBV7-3, the J call TRBJ2-1; 8 positions agree with TRBD2. The length of the CDR3 is 18 residues. J was trimmed by 4 bases and V by 5 bases; bases with no gene match: 16. CDR1 is SGHTA, CDR2 FQGTGA, per germline.

This clone showed up just a few times. This chain uses TRBV30 with TRBJ2-3, with 10 bases fitting TRBD1. CDR1 is GTSNPN and CDR2 is SVGIG in the germline V gene (reference sequence). The CDR3 extends over 14 amino acids. V trimming: 6 bases; J trimming: 2 bases; junction bases outside the gene matches: 5. The CDR3 loop is CACDRGLSTDTQYF. DNA of the CDR3: TGTGCCTGTGACAGGGGGCTTTCCACAGATACGCAGTATTTT.

The chain links TRBV2 to TRBJ1-1, with a tentative D call TRBD1 (5 bases). The CDR3 extends over 14 amino acids. CDR1 SNHLY and CDR2 FYNNEI come from the germline V gene. Trimming removed 4 bases from V and 2 bases from J, with 11 bases in between. As DNA, the CDR3 is TGTGCCAGCAGTGCCCGCAGGGTCAACACTGAAGCTTTCTTT. This sequence encodes CASSARRVNTEAFF.

The chain links TRBV13 to TRBJ1-2; 8 bases match TRBD1. Germline CDR1 and CDR2: PRHDT and FYEKMQ (reference sequence). The V and J ends lost 0 bases and 2 bases, in that order; junction bases with no gene match: 2. This CDR3 comprises 15 residues. CDR3 DNA sequence: TGTGCCAGCAGCTTAGGGAACAGGGGGAACTATGGCTACACCTTC. Translation gives CASSLGNRGNYGYTF.

The V gene is TRBV19, the J gene TRBJ1-5; D might be TRBD1 (5 bases). CDR3 length equals 17 residues. The V end lost 5 bases, the J end lost 1 base, and 18 bases lay between the germline ends. Germline lookup yields CDR1 LNHDA and CDR2 SQIVND (reference sequence). The chain's CDR3 is CASSGRGGSGSNQPQHF. The CDR3 nucleotides are TGTGCCAGTAGTGGCCGGGGGGGGAGCGGAAGCAATCAGCCCCAGCATTTT.

This chain joins TRBV2 and TRBJ2-7, with D possibly TRBD1 on 6 matching bases. V gave up 6 bases and J gave up 0 bases, with 9 bases separating them. Germline V gene data show CDR1 as SNHLY and CDR2 as FYNNEI. The CDR3 consists of 13 residues. CDR3 nucleotides: TGTGCCAGCAGAGGGACAAGCTCCTACGAGCAGTACTTC. Amino acid sequence: CASRGTSSYEQYF.

On this clone itself: The germline gene is not matched at one end of the junction; a read error may be the cause. The chain links TRBV7-7 to TRBJ2-3, with a weak D call TRBD1 (5 bases). The CDR3 sequence is 15 residues long. In germline, CDR1 is SSHAT, CDR2 FNYEAQ (reference sequence). This CDR3 is CASSLGAGSADTQYF. In nucleotides, the CDR3 is TGTGCTAGCAGCTTAGGGGCAGGGTCAGCAGATACGCAGTATTTT.

This clone occurred once. This chain's CDR3 is CASSPDRGPATLNTEAFF. The CDR3 nucleotides read TGTGCCAGCTCACCCGACAGGGGGCCCGCGACCTTGAACACTGAAGCTTTCTTT. V is TRBV18 and J is TRBJ1-1, with 10 bases matching TRBD1. V dropped 3 bases and J dropped 0; count of bases not matched to a gene: 10. The CDR3 contains 18 residues. Germline-derived CDR1 and CDR2 are KGHSH and LQKENI.

The chain combines TRBV7-7 with TRBJ1-1; weak D call: TRBD1 (5 bases). The CDR3 is 16 amino acids. V dropped 2 bases and J dropped 5 bases, with 18 bases sitting between them. The germline gives CDR1 SSHAT, CDR2 FNYEAQ (reference sequence). CDR3 protein: CASSLRPPGAGTEAFF. The CDR3 DNA reads TGTGCCAGCAGCTTAAGGCCCCCCGGGGCGGGGACTGAAGCTTTCTTT. Supplemented by reference TRBV7-7 and TRBJ1-1, the full variable domain reads GAGVSQSPRYKVTKRGQDVTLRCDPISSHATLYWYQQALGQGPEFLTYFNYEAQPDKSGLPSDRFSAERPEGSISTLTIQRTEQRDSAMYRCASSLRPPGAGTEAFFGQGTRLTVV.

The chain employs TRBV18 and TRBJ1-4; unclear D gene. Germline lookup yields CDR1 KGHSH and CDR2 LQKENI. V lost 6 bases and J 0 bases, leaving 5 bases between the germline ends. The CDR3 is made up of 13 amino acids. The CDR3 reads CASSMSTNEKLFF. As DNA, the CDR3 is TGTGCCAGCTCGATGTCAACTAATGAAAAACTGTTTTTT.

The J gene is TRBJ1-5, the V gene TRBV5-5, with D possibly matching TRBD1 (6 bases). Germline V lookup: CDR1 SGHKS, CDR2 YYEKEE (reference sequence). V lost 4 bases, J lost 6 bases, and 26 bases lay in between. The CDR3 has 18 residues. CDR3 sequence: CASSPHPPARGGGQPQHF. CDR3 nucleotide sequence: TGTGCCAGCAGCCCTCACCCCCCCGCTCGTGGGGGCGGTCAGCCCCAGCATTTT.

The chain is built from TRBV5-4 and TRBJ2-5, with D uncertain. This CDR3 region has 14 residues. The V end lost 5 bases, the J end lost 4 bases, and 15 bases lay between the germline ends. The germline V gene encodes CDR1 SGHNT and CDR2 YYREEE (reference sequence). CDR3 amino acids: CASRPSLGRETQYF. CDR3 sequence (DNA): TGTGCCAGCAGGCCCTCTCTAGGTCGAGAGACCCAGTACTTC.

The rearrangement uses TRBV27 and TRBJ2-1; unclear D gene. Germline V CDR1 and CDR2: MNHEY, SMNVEV (reference sequence). V lost 7 bases to trimming and J lost 0 bases, with 7 bases between them. This CDR3 spans 13 amino acids. CDR3 in DNA: TGTGCCAGCATGGACCTCTCCTACAATGAGCAGTTCTTC. This encodes CASMDLSYNEQFF.

This sequence joins TRBV11-2 and TRBJ2-3; TRBD2 is a possible D gene (7 bases). The CDR3 covers 16 residues. CDR1 is SGHAT, CDR2 FQNNGV, per germline. Trimming left V 2 bases short and J 4 bases short, with 16 bases between. CDR3 region: CASSLIRGALADTQYF. The CDR3 nucleotides are TGTGCCAGCAGCTTAATACGGGGGGCGCTCGCAGATACGCAGTATTTT.